These T cell receptor beta chains were read from a single sample in a study of blood T cell repertoires in COVID-19. TCRdb keeps only in-frame clones here, not all; method: immunoSEQ multiplex PCR. The sample contains about 73,000 clones, more than 65% of which appear only once. The sample consisted of peripheral blood. The receptors shown here come from a human donor in a cohort sampled during active COVID-19. Each CDR3 is given with its conserved first and last residue. A D gene is named only where the DNA matches it firmly. Clone sizes are given selectively: once, few, many, or a class where the clone is expanded.

>TRBJ1-6|TRBD1|TRBV5-1|NA
CASSLVGQGNSPLHF
TGCGCCAGCAGCTTGGTGGGACAGGGAAATTCACCCCTCCACTTT
>TRBJ1-2|TRBD1|TRBV6-5|NA
CASRIRQGDGYTF
TGTGCCAGCAGGATACGACAGGGGGATGGCTACACCTTC
>TRBJ2-7|TRBD1|TRBV12-5|NA
CASGLPDRPIYEQYF
TGTGCTAGTGGTTTGCCGGACAGGCCCATCTACGAGCAGTACTTC
>TRBJ2-3|TRBD2|TRBV2|NA
CASSAGTSGGATDTQYF
TGTGCCAGCAGCGCCGGGACTAGCGGGGGGGCCACAGATACGCAGTATTTT
>TRBJ2-1|NA|TRBV9|NA
CASSVGAAPYNEQFF
TGTGCCAGCAGCGTAGGTGCGGCCCCCTACAATGAGCAGTTCTTC
>TRBJ2-7|TRBD2|TRBV19|NA
CASRGAGGHEQYF
TGTGCCAGTAGGGGGGCGGGGGGCCACGAGCAGTACTTC
>TRBJ1-4|NA|TRBV2|NA
CASSLGEGLGEKLFF
TGTGCCAGCAGCCTTGGGGAGGGATTAGGCGAAAAACTGTTTTTT
>TRBJ2-2|TRBD1|TRBV9|NA
CASSPWTGGLAAGELFF
TGTGCCAGCAGCCCCTGGACAGGGGGCCTCGCGGCCGGGGAGCTGTTTTTT
>TRBJ1-2|NA|TRBV12-3/TRBV12-4|NA
CASSLGAYGYTF
TGTGCCAGCAGTTTGGGGGCGTATGGCTACACCTTC
>TRBJ2-2|TRBD2|TRBV18|NA
CASSPESGGITGELFF
TGTGCCAGCTCACCGGAGAGCGGGGGGATCACCGGGGAGCTGTTTTTT
>TRBJ1-3|TRBD1|TRBV7-2|NA
CASSPGQAGNTIYF
TGTGCCAGCAGCCCAGGACAGGCTGGAAACACCATATATTTT
>TRBJ2-7|TRBD1|TRBV18|NA
CASSPLYTGQGGEQYF
TGTGCCAGCTCACCTCTTTACACGGGACAGGGGGGAGAGCAGTACTTC
>TRBJ2-2|TRBD2|TRBV5-6|NA
CATRATPGGTGELFF
TGTGCCACCCGGGCCACCCCGGGGGGCACCGGGGAGCTGTTTTTT
>TRBJ2-1|TRBD1|TRBV19|NA
CASSMGQDYNEQFF
TGTGCCAGTAGTATGGGACAGGACTACAATGAGCAGTTCTTC
>TRBJ1-6|NA|TRBV6-5|NA
CASTSGQRNSPLHF
TGTGCCAGCACCTCCGGACAGAGGAATTCACCCCTCCACTTT
>TRBJ1-4|TRBD1|TRBV28|NA
CASRGGQFNEKLFF
TGTGCCAGCAGAGGGGGACAGTTTAATGAAAAACTGTTTTTT
>TRBJ2-1|TRBD2|TRBV6-5|NA
CASRGLAGGYNEQFF
TGTGCCAGCAGGGGACTAGCGGGGGGCTACAATGAGCAGTTCTTC
>TRBJ1-4|NA|TRBV19|NA
CASSIGAGATNEKLFF
TGTGCCAGTAGTATTGGTGCAGGTGCAACTAATGAAAAACTGTTTTTT
>TRBJ1-1|NA|TRBV2|NA
CASSVLREAFF
TGTGCCAGCAGTGTCCTACGGGAAGCTTTCTTT
>TRBJ2-1|TRBD1|TRBV5-6|NA
CASSPDRATQGEQFF
TGTGCCAGCAGCCCCGACAGGGCCACCCAGGGTGAGCAGTTCTTC
>TRBJ1-6|NA|TRBV5-1|NA
CASSLGRFSTSPLHF
TGCGCCAGCAGCTTGGGGAGGTTCAGCACTTCACCCCTCCACTTT
>TRBJ2-2|NA|TRBV7-2|few
CASSLSGAGSGELFF
TGTGCCAGCAGCTTAAGTGGGGCAGGGTCCGGGGAGCTGTTTTTT
>TRBJ1-4|NA|TRBV4-3|NA
CASSQDPGTSNEKLFF
TGCGCCAGCAGCCAAGACCCCGGGACATCTAATGAAAAACTGTTTTTT
>TRBJ2-5|NA|TRBV7-2|NA
CASSPQGATQYF
TGTGCCAGCAGCCCTCAAGGGGCGACCCAGTACTTC